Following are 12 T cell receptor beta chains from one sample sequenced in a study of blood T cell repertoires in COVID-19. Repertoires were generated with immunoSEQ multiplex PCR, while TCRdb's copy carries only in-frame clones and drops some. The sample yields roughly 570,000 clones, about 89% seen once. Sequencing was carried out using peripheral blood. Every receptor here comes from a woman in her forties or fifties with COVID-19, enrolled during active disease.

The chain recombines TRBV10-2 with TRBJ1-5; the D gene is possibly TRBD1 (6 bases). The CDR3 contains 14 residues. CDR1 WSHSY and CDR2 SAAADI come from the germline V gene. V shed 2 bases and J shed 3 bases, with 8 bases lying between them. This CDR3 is CASSEGQNNQPQHF. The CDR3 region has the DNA TGCGCCAGCAGTGAGGGACAGAACAATCAGCCCCAGCATTTT.

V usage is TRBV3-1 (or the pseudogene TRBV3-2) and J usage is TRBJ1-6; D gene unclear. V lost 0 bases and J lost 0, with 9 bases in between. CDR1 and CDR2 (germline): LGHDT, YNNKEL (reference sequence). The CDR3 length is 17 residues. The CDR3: CASSQDPGSSYNSPLHF. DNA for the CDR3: TGTGCCAGCAGCCAAGATCCCGGGAGCTCCTATAATTCACCCCTCCACTTT.

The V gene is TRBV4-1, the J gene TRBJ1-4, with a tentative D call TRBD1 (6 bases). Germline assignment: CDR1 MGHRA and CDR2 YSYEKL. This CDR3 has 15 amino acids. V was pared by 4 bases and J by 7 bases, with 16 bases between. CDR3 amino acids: CASSPSTGMGEKLFF. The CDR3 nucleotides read TGCGCCAGCAGCCCCTCGACAGGAATGGGTGAAAAACTGTTTTTT.

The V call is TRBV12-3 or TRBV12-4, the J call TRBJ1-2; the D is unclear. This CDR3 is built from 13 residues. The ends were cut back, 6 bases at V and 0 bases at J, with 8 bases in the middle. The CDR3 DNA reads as TGTGCCAGCAGCCGATCAGCTAACTATGGCTACACCTTC. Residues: CASSRSANYGYTF.

In DNA, the CDR3 is TGTGCCAGCAGCCACGACAGGGCCTCTGGAAACACCATATATTTT. It encodes CASSHDRASGNTIYF. The chain is built from TRBV3-1 (or the pseudogene TRBV3-2) and TRBJ1-3, with 7 bases lining up with TRBD1. V shed 3 bases, J shed 0 bases, and the junction held 2 bases outside the gene matches. The germline V gene has CDR1 LGHDT and CDR2 YNNKEL (reference sequence). The CDR3 runs 15 residues.

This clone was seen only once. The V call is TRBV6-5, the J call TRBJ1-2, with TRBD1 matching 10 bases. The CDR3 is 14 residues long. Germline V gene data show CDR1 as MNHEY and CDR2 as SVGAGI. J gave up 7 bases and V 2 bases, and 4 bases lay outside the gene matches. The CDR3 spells CASSYDRGQGGYTF. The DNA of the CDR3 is TGTGCCAGCAGTTACGACAGGGGGCAAGGTGGCTACACCTTC.

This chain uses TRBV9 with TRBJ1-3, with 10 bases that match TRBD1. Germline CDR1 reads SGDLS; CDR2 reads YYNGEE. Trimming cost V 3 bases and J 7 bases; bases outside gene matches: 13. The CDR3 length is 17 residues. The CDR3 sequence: CASSASPRQGAWNTIYF. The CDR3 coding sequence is TGTGCCAGCAGCGCCTCCCCGCGACAGGGGGCTTGGAACACCATATATTTT.

As DNA, the CDR3 is TGTGCCAGCAGTCTGGGACCCTTACACAGGGGGGCGACCCAGTACTTC. Translated: CASSLGPLHRGATQYF. The chain uses TRBV25-1 and TRBJ2-5; 8 nucleotides match TRBD1. The V gene's germline CDR1 is MGHDK and CDR2 SYGVNS. Unmatched junction bases numbered 15, after V lost 5 bases and J lost 7 bases. This CDR3 spans 16 amino acids.

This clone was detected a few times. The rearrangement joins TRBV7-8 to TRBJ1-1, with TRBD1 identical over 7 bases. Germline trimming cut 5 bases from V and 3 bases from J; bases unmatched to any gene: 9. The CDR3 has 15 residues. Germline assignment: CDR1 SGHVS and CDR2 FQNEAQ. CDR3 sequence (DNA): TGTGCCAGCAGCCAAATTGACAGGGCCTACACTGAAGCTTTCTTT. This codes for CASSQIDRAYTEAFF. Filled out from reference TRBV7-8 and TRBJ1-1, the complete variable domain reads GAGVSQSPRYKVAKRGQDVALRCDPISGHVSLFWYQQALGQGPEFLTYFQNEAQLDKSGLPSDRFFAERPEGSVSTLKIQRTQQEDSAVYLCASSQIDRAYTEAFFGQGTRLTVV.

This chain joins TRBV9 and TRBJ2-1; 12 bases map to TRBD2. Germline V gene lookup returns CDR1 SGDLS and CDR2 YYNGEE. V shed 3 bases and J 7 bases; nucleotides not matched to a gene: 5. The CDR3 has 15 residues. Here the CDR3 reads CASSATSGGVNEQFF. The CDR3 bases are TGTGCCAGCAGCGCGACTAGCGGGGGCGTGAATGAGCAGTTCTTC.

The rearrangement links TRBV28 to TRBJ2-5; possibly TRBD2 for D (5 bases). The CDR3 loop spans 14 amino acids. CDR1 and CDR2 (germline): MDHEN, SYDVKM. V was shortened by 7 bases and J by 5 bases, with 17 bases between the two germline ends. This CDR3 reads CASNPSRGLETQYF. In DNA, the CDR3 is TGTGCCAGCAACCCTTCACGGGGTTTGGAGACCCAGTACTTC.

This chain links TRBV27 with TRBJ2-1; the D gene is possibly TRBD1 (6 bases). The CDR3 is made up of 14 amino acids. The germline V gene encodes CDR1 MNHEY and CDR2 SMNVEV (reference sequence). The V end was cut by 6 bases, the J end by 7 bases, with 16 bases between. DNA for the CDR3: TGTGCCAGCAGCCCGCAACACAGGGAGAATGAGCAGTTCTTC. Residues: CASSPQHRENEQFF.